One sample yielded the 17 T cell receptor beta chains listed below, sequenced in a study of OX40 agonist ivuxolimab in advanced cancers. Assay: immunoSEQ multiplex PCR; the TCRdb copy retains only in-frame clones and omits some. The profile shows 55,000 to 65,000 clones, approximately 90% of them singletons. The sample was CD4+ or CD8+ T cells sorted from blood, taken in a trial of the OX40 agonist ivuxolimab. These receptor sequences come from an adult with an advanced solid tumor such as melanoma, head and neck, liver or kidney cancer.

J is TRBJ2-5 and V is TRBV18, with D maybe TRBD1 (5 bases). The V gene's germline CDR1 is KGHSH and CDR2 LQKENI. Trimming removed 2 bases from V and 5 bases from J, with 12 bases in between. The CDR3 length is 14 residues. Here the CDR3 reads CASSPGRAGETQYF. CDR3 bases: TGTGCCAGCTCACCAGGGCGAGCAGGGGAGACCCAGTACTTC. Drawing the rest from reference TRBV18 and TRBJ2-5, the complete variable domain is NAGVMQNPRHLVRRRGQEARLRCSPMKGHSHVYWYRQLPEEGLKFMVYLQKENIIDESGMPKERFSAEFPKEGPSILRIQQVVRGDSAAYFCASSPGRAGETQYFGPGTRLLVL.

This clone occurred once. The rearrangement links TRBV4-1 to TRBJ2-1, with D unresolved. This CDR3 has 15 amino acids. From germline, CDR1 is MGHRA and CDR2 YSYEKL. The V and J ends lost 0 bases and 6 bases respectively, with 12 bases between them. This CDR3 reads CASSQEDGVSNEQFF. The CDR3 bases are TGCGCCAGCAGCCAAGAGGATGGGGTCAGCAATGAGCAGTTCTTC.

This chain uses TRBV9 with TRBJ2-3; D is perhaps TRBD2 (6 bases). V lost 4 bases and J 2 bases, leaving 20 bases between the germline ends. Germline loops: CDR1 SGDLS, CDR2 YYNGEE. CDR3 size: 17 residues. The CDR3: CASSSIWSSGHTDTQYF. As DNA, the CDR3 is TGTGCCAGCAGCTCAATCTGGAGCAGCGGGCACACAGATACGCAGTATTTT.

V is TRBV19 and J is TRBJ2-1; 14 bases align to TRBD2. This CDR3 has 17 residues. Trimming at V came to 8 bases and at J to 6 bases, leaving 12 bases not matched to a gene. CDR1 and CDR2 from the germline V gene are LNHDA and SQIVND (reference sequence). The CDR3 DNA is TGTGCCAGTTCGGGACTAGCGGGAGTCGGGTTAATCAATGAGCAGTTCTTC. It translates to CASSGLAGVGLINEQFF.

DNA of the CDR3: TGTGCCAGCAGCTTATTAGCGGACTCCTACGAGCAGTACTTC. This encodes CASSLLADSYEQYF. This chain uses TRBV11-2 with TRBJ2-7; perhaps TRBD2 as D (6 bases). Germline V gene data show CDR1 as SGHAT and CDR2 as FQNNGV. The V and J ends lost 2 bases and 0 bases respectively, with 8 bases between them. This CDR3 spans 14 amino acids.

The chain is built from TRBV19 and TRBJ1-6; 8 positions match TRBD1. The V and J ends lost 5 bases and 10 bases, in that order; junction bases with no gene match: 10. Germline V gene lookup returns CDR1 LNHDA and CDR2 SQIVND (reference sequence). This CDR3 region has 15 residues. The CDR3 region has the DNA TGTGCCAGTAGTCCCCGACAGGGGCAGGGATCACCCCTCCACTTT. This sequence encodes CASSPRQGQGSPLHF. The full variable domain, rest sourced from reference TRBV19 and TRBJ1-6, is DGGITQSPKYLFRKEGQNVTLSCEQNLNHDAMYWYRQDPGQGLRLIYYSQIVNDFQKGDIAEGYSVSREKKESFPLTVTSAQKNPTAFYLCASSPRQGQGSPLHFGNGTRLTVT.

The V and J genes are TRBV7-2 and TRBJ1-5; no clear D gene. This CDR3 comprises 15 residues. V lost 4 bases and J 3 bases, leaving 13 bases between the germline ends. The germline CDR1 and CDR2 sequences are SGHTA and FQGNSA. CDR3 residues: CASSSTDGNNQPQHF. CDR3 DNA sequence: TGTGCCAGCAGCTCAACGGACGGGAACAATCAGCCCCAGCATTTT. Based on the CDR3 plus reference TRBV7-2 and TRBJ1-5, the full variable domain is GAGVSQSPSNKVTEKGKDVELRCDPISGHTALYWYRQSLGQGLEFLIYFQGNSAPDKSGLPSDRFSAERTGGSVSTLTIQRTQQEDSAVYLCASSSTDGNNQPQHFGDGTRLSIL.

The V call is TRBV27, the J call TRBJ2-1; a possible D gene is TRBD2 (6 bases). The CDR3 is 16 residues long. Looked up from germline, CDR1 is MNHEY and CDR2 is SMNVEV (reference sequence). Trimming shortened V by 3 bases and J by 2 bases, and 14 bases separated the two germline ends. CDR3 residues: CASSFGGILPYNEQFF. CDR3 nucleotides: TGTGCCAGCAGTTTTGGCGGGATACTCCCCTACAATGAGCAGTTCTTC.

J is TRBJ1-1 and V is TRBV6-5, with 8 bases matching TRBD1. The CDR3 is 14 residues long. Germline assignment: CDR1 MNHEY and CDR2 SVGAGI. Germline trimming cut 6 bases from V and 1 base from J; bases unmatched to any gene: 4. CDR3 sequence (DNA): TGTGCCAGCAGAAAACAGGGGGAGAACACTGAAGCTTTCTTT. Translation: CASRKQGENTEAFF.

This sequence joins TRBV7-6 and TRBJ1-1; possible D gene TRBD1, 6 bases. The CDR3 loop spans 14 amino acids. Germline lookup yields CDR1 SGHVS and CDR2 FNYEAQ. V was clipped by 1 base and J by 4 bases, with 10 bases between them. CDR3 sequence (DNA): TGTGCCAGCAGCTTAGACGGGGGGGCCACTGAAGCTTTCTTT. Translating it yields CASSLDGGATEAFF.

This chain uses TRBV29-1 with TRBJ2-7, with TRBD2 matching 8 bases. Germline V gives CDR1 SQVTM, CDR2 ANQGSEA. The CDR3 has 13 residues. After removal of 7 bases from V and 0 bases from J, the junction contained 5 bases not matched to a gene. The CDR3 spells CSGSGGSSYEQYF. The CDR3 region has the DNA TGCAGCGGGAGCGGGGGCAGCTCCTACGAGCAGTACTTC.

The chain joins TRBV25-1 to TRBJ1-3; D is uncertain. The CDR3 has 14 amino acids. The V end was cut by 1 base, the J end by 2 bases, with 6 bases between. Germline CDR1 is MGHDK and CDR2 is SYGVNS. The CDR3 region is CASSELDPGNTIYF. DNA for the CDR3: TGTGCCAGCAGTGAATTAGACCCTGGAAACACCATATATTTT.

The rearrangement joins TRBV7-4 to TRBJ2-3; tentatively, D is TRBD1 (5 bases). Deletions cut 5 bases from V and 0 bases from J, with 18 bases between. Germline V CDR1 and CDR2: SGHVT, SQSDAQ. The CDR3 loop spans 17 amino acids. As DNA, the CDR3 is TGTGCCAGCAGCCTCCCTAGGGGCCAGTTTAGCACAGATACGCAGTATTTT. Protein: CASSLPRGQFSTDTQYF.

This chain connects TRBV10-2 to TRBJ2-7; 7 nucleotides line up with TRBD2. The CDR3 runs 14 residues. The V and J ends lost 6 bases and 0 bases, in that order; junction bases with no gene match: 5. Germline V gene data show CDR1 as WSHSY and CDR2 as SAAADI. The CDR3: CASRVTSASYEQYF. The CDR3 DNA sequence: TGCGCCAGCAGGGTAACTAGCGCCTCCTACGAGCAGTACTTC.

This sequence joins TRBV5-1 and TRBJ1-2, with TRBD1 matching 7 bases. The germline V gene encodes CDR1 SGHRS and CDR2 YFSETQ. This CDR3 has 14 residues. After removal of 5 bases from V and 4 bases from J, the junction contained 8 bases not matched to a gene. The CDR3 spells CASRQGTDVYGYTF. The CDR3 coding sequence is TGCGCCAGCAGGCAAGGGACAGACGTCTATGGCTACACCTTC.

This chain connects TRBV18 to TRBJ2-3; D is ambiguous. The V and J ends lost 0 bases and 0 bases respectively, with 7 bases between them. Looked up from germline, CDR1 is KGHSH and CDR2 is LQKENI. CDR3 length equals 15 residues. CDR3 sequence: CASSPPGLSTDTQYF. The CDR3 DNA sequence: TGTGCCAGCTCACCACCGGGGTTAAGCACAGATACGCAGTATTTT. Using reference TRBV18 and TRBJ2-3 for the parts outside the CDR3, the full variable domain is NAGVMQNPRHLVRRRGQEARLRCSPMKGHSHVYWYRQLPEEGLKFMVYLQKENIIDESGMPKERFSAEFPKEGPSILRIQQVVRGDSAAYFCASSPPGLSTDTQYFGPGTRLTVL.

The chain employs TRBV11-2 and TRBJ1-1, with 9 bases matching TRBD1. CDR1 and CDR2 (germline): SGHAT, FQNNGV. After removal of 5 bases from V and 3 bases from J, the junction contained 13 bases not matched to a gene. The CDR3 covers 17 residues. CDR3 protein: CASSPWGTGRTDTEAFF. The CDR3 nucleotides are TGTGCCAGCAGCCCTTGGGGGACAGGGAGGACGGACACTGAAGCTTTCTTT.